These 24 T cell receptor beta chains were all obtained from the same sample, sequenced in a study of cytomegalovirus exposure and HLA in healthy donors (dated by TCRdb to the late 2010s). The method was the immunoSEQ multiplex PCR assay. The multiplex PCR relied on a mix of 60 forward primers for TCR Vbeta segments and 13 reverse primers for TCR Jbeta segments. TCRdb took over this immuneACCESS table, retaining in-frame rearrangements with V and J assigned. Such tables are incomplete; in checked studies, under half of the missing clones stem from an unresolved V gene, and the remainder is unexplained. The sample's own table lists approximately 120,000 clones. The biggest ten clones account for approximately 1.9% of the sample. Sequenced: PBMCs. These receptors originate from an older woman in good health and CMV-seronegative.

This sequence joins TRBV5-8 and TRBJ1-2, with no clear D. The germline V gene encodes CDR1 SGHTS and CDR2 YDEGEE. CDR3 size: 13 residues. V was shortened by 2 bases and J by 4 bases, with 9 bases between the two germline ends. The CDR3 sequence: CASSLNGPYGYTF. The CDR3 region has the DNA TGTGCCAGCAGCTTAAACGGTCCCTATGGCTACACCTTC.

V gene TRBV5-1 combines with J gene TRBJ1-2; maybe TRBD1 (5 bases). V gave up 0 bases and J gave up 6 bases, with 12 bases separating them. The CDR3 covers 14 residues. Germline lookup yields CDR1 SGHRS and CDR2 YFSETQ. The CDR3 bases are TGCGCCAGCAGCTTGGCAGAGACAGATAATGGCTACACCTTC. As protein: CASSLAETDNGYTF.

The chain has TRBV28 and TRBJ1-5, with D tentatively TRBD1 (6 bases). The length of the CDR3 is 18 residues. Looked up from germline, CDR1 is MDHEN and CDR2 is SYDVKM. V dropped 4 bases and J dropped 6 bases, with 25 bases sitting between them. CDR3 protein: CASSSPTGTLKNSQPQHF. CDR3 sequence (DNA): TGTGCCAGCAGTTCCCCCACCGGGACATTAAAAAACAGTCAGCCCCAGCATTTT.

The chain joins TRBV5-6 to TRBJ2-7; the D gene is possibly TRBD1 (5 bases). CDR3 size: 12 residues. V lost 6 bases, J lost 1 base, and 8 bases lay in between. CDR1 and CDR2 from the germline V gene are SGHDT and YYEEEE. The CDR3 protein is CASTRQSYEQYF. CDR3 DNA sequence: TGTGCCAGCACCAGACAGTCCTACGAGCAGTACTTC.

The chain links TRBV4-1 to TRBJ2-7, with 10 bases aligning to TRBD1. Germline V gives CDR1 MGHRA, CDR2 YSYEKL. V shed 2 bases, J shed 3 bases, and the junction held 7 bases outside the gene matches. The length of the CDR3 is 16 residues. CDR3 in amino acids: CASSQSGTGVIYEQYF. The DNA of the CDR3 is TGCGCCAGCAGCCAATCAGGGACAGGGGTTATCTACGAGCAGTACTTC.

This chain uses TRBV23-1 with TRBJ1-1; 7 positions match TRBD1. TRBV23-1 is an open reading frame, and its role is uncertain. J gave up 8 bases and V 2 bases, and 5 bases lay outside the gene matches. CDR3 length equals 13 residues. The CDR3 spells CASSQPGGGEAFF. The CDR3 coding sequence is TGCGCCAGCAGTCAACCGGGAGGGGGCGAAGCTTTCTTT.

The rearrangement uses TRBV2 and TRBJ2-2; 14 nucleotides match TRBD2. CDR3 size: 17 residues. The germline gives CDR1 SNHLY, CDR2 FYNNEI. Trimming cost V 1 base and J 6 bases; bases outside gene matches: 4. The CDR3 coding sequence is TGTGCCAGCAGTGAAGTCGGACTAGCGGGAGGCGCCGGGGAGCTGTTTTTT. Its protein is CASSEVGLAGGAGELFF.

V and J are TRBV21-1 and TRBJ2-5; the D call TRBD1 from the table was never checked on the DNA. TRBV21-1 is deemed a pseudogene. The CDR3 is 15 amino acids. The CDR3 nucleotides are TGTGCCAGCAGCAAAGGACAGGGGGCCAATGAGACCCAGTACTTC. Translated, it gives CASSKGQGANETQYF.

This CDR3 reads CASSSGTGSYEQYF. CDR3 coding DNA: TGTGCCAGCAGTTCGGGGACAGGCTCCTACGAGCAGTACTTC. The gene calls are TRBV6-5 and TRBJ2-7; 8 bases match TRBD1. The V gene's germline CDR1 is MNHEY and CDR2 SVGAGI. Trimming took 4 bases from V and 0 from J; bases not matched to a gene: 2. There are 14 residues in the CDR3.

The CDR3: CASSVVDTGLASSTDTQYF. The DNA of the CDR3 is TGTGCCAGCAGCGTAGTAGATACGGGACTAGCGAGTTCCACAGATACGCAGTATTTT. This chain links TRBV9 with TRBJ2-3; TRBD2 aligns across 10 bases. This CDR3 has 19 residues. Germline values: CDR1 SGDLS, CDR2 YYNGEE. V lost 0 bases to trimming and J lost 2 bases; unmatched junction nucleotides: 12.

This chain uses TRBV19 with TRBJ1-2; D gene uncertain. This CDR3 has 15 amino acids. V lost 6 bases to trimming and J lost 0 bases, with 14 bases between them. CDR1 is LNHDA, CDR2 SQIVND, per germline (reference sequence). CDR3 DNA: TGTGCCAGTAGCCTAGAGAGGCAGACTAACTATGGCTACACCTTC. It encodes CASSLERQTNYGYTF.

The V gene is TRBV27, the J gene TRBJ2-1; the D is unclear. The germline V gene has CDR1 MNHEY and CDR2 SMNVEV (reference sequence). This CDR3 has 14 residues. V lost 2 bases and J 4 bases, leaving 9 bases between the germline ends. CDR3 sequence reads: CASSLRPGYNEQFF. The CDR3 DNA reads TGTGCCAGCAGTTTAAGGCCAGGATACAATGAGCAGTTCTTC.

Written as DNA, the CDR3 is TGTGCCAGCAGCCTGCTGGGGACAGGGGATAGCAATCAGCCCCAGCATTTT. Residues: CASSLLGTGDSNQPQHF. The chain combines TRBV28 with TRBJ1-5; 10 positions agree with TRBD1. The CDR3 has 17 amino acids. Looked up from germline, CDR1 is MDHEN and CDR2 is SYDVKM. Trimming cost V 6 bases and J 0 bases; bases outside gene matches: 8.

The chain is built from TRBV7-2 and TRBJ2-7; 10 bases agree with TRBD2. The germline gives CDR1 SGHTA, CDR2 FQGNSA. Germline trimming cut 2 bases from V and 5 bases from J; bases unmatched to any gene: 6. This CDR3 has 15 residues. The CDR3 loop reads CASSLIAGGNHEQYF. The DNA for the CDR3 is TGTGCCAGCAGCTTAATAGCGGGAGGTAACCACGAGCAGTACTTC.

This chain connects TRBV6-5 to TRBJ1-1; D is uncertain. Trimming pared 0 bases from V and 2 bases from J, leaving 13 bases between. The CDR3 is 16 residues long. The germline V gene has CDR1 MNHEY and CDR2 SVGAGI. The CDR3 region is CASSYSRGIRNTEAFF. The CDR3 coding sequence is TGTGCCAGCAGTTACTCGAGAGGAATCAGAAACACTGAAGCTTTCTTT.

The chain has TRBV4-2 and TRBJ2-1; 9 bases are shared with TRBD2. CDR1 is LGHNA, CDR2 YNFKEQ, per germline. Trimming at V came to 0 bases and at J to 8 bases, leaving 11 bases not matched to a gene. The CDR3 length is 17 residues. CDR3 residues: CASSQDGNAGGAYEQFF. The CDR3 DNA follows: TGTGCCAGCAGCCAAGATGGGAACGCGGGGGGGGCCTATGAGCAGTTCTTC.

The chain is built from TRBV10-1 and TRBJ2-1; 15 positions match TRBD2. V lost 5 bases, J lost 3 bases, and 5 bases stayed unmatched. Germline V CDR1 and CDR2: WNHNN, SYGVQD (reference sequence). There are 17 residues in the CDR3. CDR3 sequence: CASSTGTSGGIYNEQFF. CDR3 bases: TGCGCCAGCAGTACTGGGACTAGCGGGGGGATCTACAATGAGCAGTTCTTC.

The CDR3 loop is CASSLGGTSTNTDTQYF. In nucleotides, the CDR3 is TGTGCCAGCAGCTTGGGAGGAACTAGTACCAACACAGATACGCAGTATTTT. The J gene is TRBJ2-3, the V gene TRBV5-8, with D possibly being TRBD2 (5 bases). V gave up 0 bases and J gave up 2 bases, with 16 bases separating them. CDR1 is SGHTS, CDR2 YDEGEE, per germline. The CDR3 consists of 17 residues. The full variable domain, rest sourced from reference TRBV5-8 and TRBJ2-3, is EAGVTQSPTHLIKTRGQQATLRCSPISGHTSVYWYQQALGLGLQFLLWYDEGEERNRGNFPPRFSGRQFPNYSSELNVNALELEDSALYLCASSLGGTSTNTDTQYFGPGTRLTVL.

V gene TRBV19 combines with J gene TRBJ1-5; maybe TRBD1 (6 bases). Germline loops: CDR1 LNHDA, CDR2 SQIVND (reference sequence). The CDR3 contains 16 residues. Trimming shortened V by 0 bases and J by 5 bases, and 14 bases separated the two germline ends. The CDR3 loop reads CASSIEGTTPDQPQHF. In DNA, the CDR3 is TGTGCCAGTAGTATAGAAGGGACAACTCCAGATCAGCCCCAGCATTTT.

The chain employs TRBV5-1 and TRBJ2-3; no firm D call. Germline CDR1 and CDR2: SGHRS and YFSETQ. V lost 5 bases to trimming and J lost 2 bases, with 12 bases between them. This CDR3 comprises 14 residues. CDR3 nucleotides: TGCGCCAGCAGAAACTCTGCCCTCACAGATACGCAGTATTTT. This sequence encodes CASRNSALTDTQYF.

This chain uses TRBV11-2 with TRBJ1-2; D is uncertain. Germline V CDR1 and CDR2: SGHAT, FQNNGV. V lost 1 base and J lost 1, with 16 bases in between. The CDR3 spans 17 residues. The CDR3 DNA is TGTGCCAGCAGCTTAGCGTGGATCAGGCGCGATAACTATGGCTACACCTTC. It codes for CASSLAWIRRDNYGYTF.

V gene TRBV5-1 combines with J gene TRBJ2-5, with a possible D match to TRBD2 (7 bases). The germline V gene has CDR1 SGHRS and CDR2 YFSETQ. Trimming removed 5 bases at V and 2 bases at J, with 16 bases between. This CDR3 spans 15 amino acids. In DNA form, the CDR3 reads TGCGCCAGCAGTAAGGGGGGGGCCATACAAGAGACCCAGTACTTC. It is translated as CASSKGGAIQETQYF.

The rearrangement uses TRBV7-9 and TRBJ2-5; 9 bases agree with TRBD1. The CDR3 spans 16 residues. V was pared by 5 bases and J by 2 bases, with 9 bases of the junction left unmatched. Germline CDR1 is SEHNR and CDR2 is FQNEAQ (reference sequence). CDR3 in amino acids: CASSHGQGWDQETQYF. CDR3 sequence (DNA): TGTGCCAGCAGCCACGGACAGGGGTGGGATCAAGAGACCCAGTACTTC.

The chain links TRBV28 to TRBJ1-2, with no clear D. The V end lost 3 bases, the J end lost 2 bases, and 10 bases lay between the germline ends. The CDR3 totals 14 residues. In germline, CDR1 is MDHEN, CDR2 SYDVKM. The CDR3 bases are TGTGCCAGCAGTTTCACGGGAACGAACTATGGCTACACCTTC. This codes for CASSFTGTNYGYTF.